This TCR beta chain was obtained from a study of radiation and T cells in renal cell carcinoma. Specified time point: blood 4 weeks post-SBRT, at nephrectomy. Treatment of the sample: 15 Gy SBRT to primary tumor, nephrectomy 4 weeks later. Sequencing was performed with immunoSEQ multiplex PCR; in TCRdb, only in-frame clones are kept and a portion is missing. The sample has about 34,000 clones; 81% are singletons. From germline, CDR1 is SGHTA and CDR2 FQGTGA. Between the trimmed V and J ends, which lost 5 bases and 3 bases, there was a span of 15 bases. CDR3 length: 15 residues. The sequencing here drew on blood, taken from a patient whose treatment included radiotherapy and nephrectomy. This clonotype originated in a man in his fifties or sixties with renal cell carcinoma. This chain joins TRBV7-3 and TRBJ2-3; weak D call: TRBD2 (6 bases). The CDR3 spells CASSPAAGTTDTQYF. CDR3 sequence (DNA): TGTGCCAGCAGCCCTGCGGCGGGAACGACAGATACGCAGTATTTT.